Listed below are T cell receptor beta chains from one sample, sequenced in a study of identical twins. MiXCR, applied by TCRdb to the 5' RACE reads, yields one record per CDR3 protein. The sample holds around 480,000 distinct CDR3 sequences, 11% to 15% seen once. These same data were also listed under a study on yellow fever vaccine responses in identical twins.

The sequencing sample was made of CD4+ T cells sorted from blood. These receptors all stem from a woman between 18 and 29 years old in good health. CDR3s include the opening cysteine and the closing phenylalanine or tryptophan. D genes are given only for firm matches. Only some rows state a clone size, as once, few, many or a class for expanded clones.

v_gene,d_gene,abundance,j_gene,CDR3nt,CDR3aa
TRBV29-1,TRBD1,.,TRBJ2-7,TGCAGCGTTGAATCGACAGGGGTCGTTTCCGAGCAGTACTTC,CSVESTGVVSEQYF
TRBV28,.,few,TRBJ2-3,TGTGCCAGCAGTTTACAGACCGGGACAAAATTCACAGATACGCAGTATTTT,CASSLQTGTKFTDTQYF
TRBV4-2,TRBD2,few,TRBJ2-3,TGTGCCAGCAGCGTCACCGGACTAGCGGGGGGACTTAGCACAGATACGCAGTATTTT,CASSVTGLAGGLSTDTQYF
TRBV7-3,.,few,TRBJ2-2,TGTGCCAGCAGCCCACAGGGCCACTCGAACACCGGGGAGCTGTTTTTT,CASSPQGHSNTGELFF
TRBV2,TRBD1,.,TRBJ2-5,TGTGCCAGCAGAAGAGACAGGGAAGAGACCCAGTACTTC,CASRRDREETQYF
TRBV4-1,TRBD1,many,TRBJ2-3,TGCGCCAGCAGCCAAGATTACGGCGGACAGGGGGCTAGCGATACGCAGTATTTT,CASSQDYGGQGASDTQYF
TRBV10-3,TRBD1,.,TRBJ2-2,TGTGCCATCAGGCGGACAGGAGACACCGGGGAGCTGTTTTTT,CAIRRTGDTGELFF
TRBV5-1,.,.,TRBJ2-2,TGCGCCAGCCGCAACGCGATTAACACCGGGGAGCTGTTTTTT,CASRNAINTGELFF
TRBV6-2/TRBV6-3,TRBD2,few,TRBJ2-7,TGTGCCAGCAGTTACTCTAGGACTAGCGGGAGTTATGAGCAGTACTTC,CASSYSRTSGSYEQYF
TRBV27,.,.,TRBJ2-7,TGTGCCAGCCTCGGGCCATTCTACGAGCAGTACTTC,CASLGPFYEQYF
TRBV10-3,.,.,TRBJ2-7,TGTGCCATAAGACAGGACATAACTGGGGAGCAGTACTTC,CAIRQDITGEQYF
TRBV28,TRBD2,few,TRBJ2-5,TGTGCCAGCACCTATAATAGCGGGAGGCGACAAGAGACCCAGTACTTC,CASTYNSGRRQETQYF
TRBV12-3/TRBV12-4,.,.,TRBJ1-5,TGTGCCAGCAGTTTAGCAAACAGGGGCAATCAGCCCCAGCATTTT,CASSLANRGNQPQHF
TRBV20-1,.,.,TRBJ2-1,TGCAGTGCCCTTCGGGACGACCCGCTCTTC,CSALRDDPLF
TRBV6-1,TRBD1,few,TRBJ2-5,TGTGCCAGCACTAGACAGGGGGCGAACCAAGAGACCCAGTACTTC,CASTRQGANQETQYF
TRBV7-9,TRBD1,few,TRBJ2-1,TGTGCCAGCAGCTCGCTGGACAGGGGGTTTAATGAGCAGTTCTTC,CASSSLDRGFNEQFF
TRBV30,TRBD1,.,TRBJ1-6,TGTGCCTGGAGTTATTTGGGGACAGCGCATCAATTT,CAWSYLGTAHQF
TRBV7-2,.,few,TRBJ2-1,TGTGCCAGCAGCTTTAGCAGTTATGAGCAGTTCTTC,CASSFSSYEQFF
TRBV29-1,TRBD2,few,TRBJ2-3,TGCAGCGTCGATAGCGGGAAGGACCCTACGCAGTATTTT,CSVDSGKDPTQYF
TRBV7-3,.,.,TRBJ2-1,TGTGCCAGCAGCGAGGACCTGTTTACCTACAATGAGCAGTTCTTC,CASSEDLFTYNEQFF
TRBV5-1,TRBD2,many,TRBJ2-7,TGCGCCAGCAGCTTGGCCCAAAGCGGGGGGGCCTACGAGCAGTACTTC,CASSLAQSGGAYEQYF
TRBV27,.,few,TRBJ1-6,TGTGCCAGCAGTTTAAAGAGGGGAAGGGATTATTCACCCCTCCACTTT,CASSLKRGRDYSPLHF
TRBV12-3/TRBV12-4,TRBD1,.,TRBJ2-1,TGTGCCAGCAGTTCACAGGGGGTAGGGGCCAATGAGCAGTTCTTC,CASSSQGVGANEQFF
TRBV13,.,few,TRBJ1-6,TGTGCCAGCAGCTCCGTCCAGGCACCCGGGACAACCTACTTTTATAATTCACCCCTCCACTTT,CASSSVQAPGTTYFYNSPLHF
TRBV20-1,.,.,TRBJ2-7,TGCAGTGCAAGAGGGGGGGTCTACGAGCAGTACTTC,CSARGGVYEQYF
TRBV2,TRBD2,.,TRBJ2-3,TGTGCCAGCCGGGGGACTAGCGGATACACAGATACGCAGTATTTT,CASRGTSGYTDTQYF
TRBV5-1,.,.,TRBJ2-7,TGCGCCAGCAGCTGGGGTCAGGTGGGCTACGAGCAGTACTTC,CASSWGQVGYEQYF
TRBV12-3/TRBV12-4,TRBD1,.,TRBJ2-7,TGTGCCAGCAGCCGACAGGGAATAAACTCCTACGAGCAGTACTTC,CASSRQGINSYEQYF
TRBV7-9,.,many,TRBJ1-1,TGTGCCAGCAGCTCAAACCGCCGGGGGGATAGGAACACTGAAGCTTTCTTT,CASSSNRRGDRNTEAFF
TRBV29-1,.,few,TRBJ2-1,TGCAGCGTTAACAGTGATTACTACAATGAGCAGTTCTTC,CSVNSDYYNEQFF
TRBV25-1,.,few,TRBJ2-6,TGTGCCAGCAGAGAAGAGTGGGGACCGATCTCTGGGGCCAACGTCCTGACTTTC,CASREEWGPISGANVLTF
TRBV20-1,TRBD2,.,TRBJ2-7,TGCAGTGCTCCTAGCGGGGGGCTCTACGAGCAGTACTTC,CSAPSGGLYEQYF
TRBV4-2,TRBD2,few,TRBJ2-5,TGTGCCAGCAGCATCGCTAGCGGGAACCAAGAGACCCAGTACTTC,CASSIASGNQETQYF
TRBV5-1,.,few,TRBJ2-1,TGCGCCAGCAGCCCGGGGTCACCGAGGAATGAGCAGTTCTTC,CASSPGSPRNEQFF
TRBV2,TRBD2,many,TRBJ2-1,TGTGCCAGCAGTGAAGTAAGCGGGAGGGGCAATGAGCAGTTCTTC,CASSEVSGRGNEQFF
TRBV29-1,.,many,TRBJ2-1,TGCAGCGGTAGGGCCTTCTGGAATGAGCAGTTCTTC,CSGRAFWNEQFF
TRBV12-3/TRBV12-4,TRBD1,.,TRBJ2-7,TGTGCCAGCAGCTCGAACAGGGGCCCGAGCGAGCAGTACTTC,CASSSNRGPSEQYF
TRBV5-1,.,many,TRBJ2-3,TGCGCCAGCAGCTTGGAGGGAGATACGCAGTATTTT,CASSLEGDTQYF
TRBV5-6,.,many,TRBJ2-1,TGCGCCAGCAGCTTGGAGTATGAGCAGTTCTTC,CASSLEYEQFF
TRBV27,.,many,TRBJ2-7,TGTGCCAGCATCGAGACAGGGAGGATGATCTACGAGCAGTACTTC,CASIETGRMIYEQYF
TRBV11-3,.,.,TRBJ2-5,TGTGCCAGCAGCCCAGGGGCTAGCGGACAAGAGACCCAGTACTTC,CASSPGASGQETQYF
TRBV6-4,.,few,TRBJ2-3,TGTGCCAGCAGTGTAGACACCACAGATACGCAGTATTTT,CASSVDTTDTQYF
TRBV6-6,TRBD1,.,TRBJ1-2,TGTGCCAGCAGTCCGGGACAGGGCGAAACCTTC,CASSPGQGETF